Sequencing of this TCR beta chain was carried out in a study of blood T cells in healthy people across ages. Whole-study findings and limits: More naive CD4+ cells and higher diversity marked long-lived donors relative to aged donors.

A note on this clonotype: Its antigen is currently unknown. A clone one base away is much larger, so this may be a read error.

There are 14 residues in the CDR3. The J segment lost 4 bases and the V segment lost 5 bases, leaving 3 bases of the junction unmatched. CDR1 and CDR2 (germline): MNHEY, SVGEGT. The extraction recovered at least 5.5 micrograms of total RNA per sample. A J-beta primer mix and a sample-barcoded 5' primer were used in a second PCR of about 7 to 12 cycles. Per sample, CDR3-containing paired-end reads numbered at least 3 million. TCRdb called the 5' RACE reads again in MiXCR, with one record for every CDR3 protein. The data hold about 780,000 distinct CDR3 sequences, with 46% observed a single time. Sequencing was done on a sample of blood. This rearrangement joins TRBV6-2 or TRBV6-3 to TRBJ2-3; 10 positions match TRBD1. The TCR was taken from a man older than 75 in good health. This CDR3 is CASSPGTGADTQYF. As DNA, the CDR3 is TGTGCCAGCAGTCCCGGGACAGGGGCAGATACGCAGTATTTT.